Each of the 27 T cell receptor beta chains below was sequenced from the same sample in a study of shared clonotypes between healthy human individuals. Sequenced by immunoSEQ multiplex PCR; TCRdb stores in-frame clones only, minus some. Found here are 600,000 to 700,000 clones, around 73% of them singletons; the top ten hold more than 1.5%. Sequences were obtained from memory CD4+ T cells sorted from blood. As for subset: CD45RA-negative fraction. Receptor source: a young woman in good health.

This sequence joins TRBV5-1 and TRBJ2-2; D ambiguous. The CDR3 consists of 13 residues. The V gene's germline CDR1 is SGHRS and CDR2 YFSETQ. V lost 0 bases and J 6 bases, leaving 6 bases between the germline ends. The CDR3 is CASSLGEAGELFF. DNA of the CDR3: TGCGCCAGCAGCTTGGGCGAAGCCGGGGAGCTGTTTTTT.

This chain uses TRBV7-8 with TRBJ1-5; D might be TRBD1 (6 bases). The V end was cut by 6 bases, the J end by 3 bases, with 15 bases between. From germline, CDR1 is SGHVS and CDR2 FQNEAQ. The CDR3 loop spans 15 amino acids. CDR3 in DNA: TGTGCCAGCAGTCAAAAACAGGGTCTCAATCAGCCCCAGCATTTT. Protein sequence: CASSQKQGLNQPQHF.

This chain connects TRBV25-1 to TRBJ2-3; 7 bases are shared with TRBD2. J gave up 7 bases and V 5 bases, and 0 bases lay outside the gene matches. The CDR3 covers 11 residues. The V gene's germline CDR1 is MGHDK and CDR2 SYGVNS. The CDR3 here is CASSSGNTQYF. The CDR3, as DNA: TGTGCCAGCAGTAGCGGGAATACGCAGTATTTT.

The chain links TRBV15 to TRBJ1-5; D is unclear. This CDR3 spans 15 amino acids. Germline CDR1 and CDR2: LNHNV and YYDKDF (reference sequence). V lost 4 bases and J lost 9, with 19 bases in between. The CDR3 DNA reads as TGTGCCACCAGCACCGATAGGGCTGCAATCATGCCCCAGCATTTT. This gives the protein CATSTDRAAIMPQHF. Together with reference TRBV15 and TRBJ1-5, the CDR3 gives the full variable domain: DAMVIQNPRYQVTQFGKPVTLSCSQTLNHNVMYWYQQKSSQAPKLLFHYYDKDFNNEADTPDNFQSRRPNTSFCFLDIRSPGLGDTAMYLCATSTDRAAIMPQHFGDGTRLSIL.

There are many counts of this clone. Other DNA sequences in this sample translate to the same CDR3. The chain carries TRBV28 and TRBJ1-2; D uncertain. The germline V gene encodes CDR1 MDHEN and CDR2 SYDVKM. With 8 bases removed from V and 5 bases from J, the gap between germline ends came to 3 bases. The CDR3 consists of 9 residues. The DNA of the CDR3 is TGTGCCAGCGGGTATGGCTACACCTTC. It codes for CASGYGYTF.

The V and J genes are TRBV18 and TRBJ2-4; the D gene is possibly TRBD2 (7 bases). Trimming took 2 bases from V and 0 from J, leaving 8 bases between them. Germline CDR1 reads KGHSH; CDR2 reads LQKENI. The CDR3 has 15 amino acids. CDR3 in DNA: TGTGCCAGCTCACCAAGGGGGGGAGCCAAAAACATTCAGTACTTC. It specifies CASSPRGGAKNIQYF.

The rearrangement joins TRBV28 to TRBJ2-7, with D possibly being TRBD2 (6 bases). The CDR3 contains 15 residues. V shed 4 bases and J shed 2 bases, with 15 bases lying between them. The germline gives CDR1 MDHEN, CDR2 SYDVKM. Here the CDR3 DNA reads TGTGCCAGCAGTTCGGGCGGGGAGGATACCTACGAGCAGTACTTC. Translation gives CASSSGGEDTYEQYF.

This clone was recorded a few times. This sequence joins TRBV11-3 and TRBJ2-7; D gene ambiguous. The CDR3 covers 12 residues. CDR1 and CDR2 (germline): SGHNT, YENEEA. V was trimmed by 1 base and J by 6 bases, leaving 7 bases between them. CDR3 nucleotide sequence: TGTGCCAGCAGCTTAGTCCCCACCGAGCAGTACTTC. As protein: CASSLVPTEQYF. Drawing the rest from reference TRBV11-3 and TRBJ2-7, the complete variable domain is EAGVVQSPRYKIIEKKQPVAFWCNPISGHNTLYWYLQNLGQGPELLIRYENEEAVDDSQLPKDRFSAERLKGVDSTLKIQPAELGDSAVYLCASSLVPTEQYFGPGTRLTVT.

This rearrangement joins TRBV6-6 to TRBJ2-4, with no clear D. Trimming took off 6 bases at V and 4 bases at J, with 7 bases between the two ends. There are 12 residues in the CDR3. Germline CDR1 MNHNY, CDR2 SVGAGI (reference sequence). CDR3 in DNA: TGTGCCAGCAGCGGGTTTAAAAACATTCAGTACTTC. This encodes CASSGFKNIQYF.

The chain combines TRBV28 with TRBJ1-1, with D uncertain. Looked up from germline, CDR1 is MDHEN and CDR2 is SYDVKM. Trimming took off 3 bases at V and 1 base at J, with 15 bases between the two ends. The CDR3 covers 16 residues. Here the CDR3 DNA reads TGTGCCAGCAGTTTCCCCCAGGTAGAGAAGAACACTGAAGCTTTCTTT. Translated, it gives CASSFPQVEKNTEAFF.

This clone has a single count. The gene calls are TRBV5-6 and TRBJ2-2, with a possible D match to TRBD2 (6 bases). CDR3 length: 17 amino acids. The germline gives CDR1 SGHDT, CDR2 YYEEEE. V lost 3 bases and J 5 bases, leaving 20 bases between the germline ends. In nucleotides, the CDR3 is TGTGCCAGCAGCTCGCCCCTGCGGAGGGCGCGAACCGGGGAGCTGTTTTTT. It specifies CASSSPLRRARTGELFF.

Turning to this clone: The same CDR3 arises from other DNA sequences in this sample as well. The genes are TRBV5-1 and TRBJ1-2; weak D call: TRBD1 (6 bases). The CDR3 has 13 residues. Trimming took 3 bases from V and 5 from J, leaving 11 bases between them. From germline, CDR1 is SGHRS and CDR2 YFSETQ. The CDR3 loop reads CASSSEGGYGYTF. In DNA form, the CDR3 reads TGCGCCAGCAGCTCGGAGGGGGGATATGGCTACACCTTC. Supplemented by reference TRBV5-1 and TRBJ1-2, the full variable domain reads KAGVTQTPRYLIKTRGQQVTLSCSPISGHRSVSWYQQTPGQGLQFLFEYFSETQRNKGNFPGRFSGRQFSNSRSEMNVSTLELGDSALYLCASSSEGGYGYTFGSGTRLTVV.

This sequence joins TRBV19 and TRBJ2-7, with D possibly being TRBD1 or TRBD2 (6 bases each). The ends were cut back, 2 bases at V and 2 bases at J, with 16 bases in the middle. Germline CDR1 is LNHDA and CDR2 is SQIVND (reference sequence). The CDR3 has 16 residues. CDR3 bases: TGTGCCAGTAGTATATATTCGGGGGCGAGACCCTACGAGCAGTACTTC. Translated: CASSIYSGARPYEQYF.

The chain recombines TRBV13 with TRBJ2-1; TRBD2 is a possible D gene (5 bases). V lost 1 base and J 6 bases, leaving 16 bases between the germline ends. From germline, CDR1 is PRHDT and CDR2 FYEKMQ (reference sequence). The CDR3 has 16 residues. CDR3 sequence: CASSLVLAVLSNEQFF. The CDR3 nucleotides are TGTGCCAGCAGCTTAGTGCTAGCTGTACTATCCAATGAGCAGTTCTTC.

This chain joins TRBV7-2 and TRBJ1-2, with 12 nucleotides matching TRBD1. The CDR3 length is 16 residues. Trimming took 1 base from V and 2 from J; bases not matched to a gene: 2. Germline V gene data show CDR1 as SGHTA and CDR2 as FQGNSA. CDR3 in amino acids: CASSLGGQGANYGYTF. The CDR3 DNA reads as TGTGCCAGCAGCTTAGGGGGACAGGGGGCGAACTATGGCTACACCTTC.

This chain links TRBV5-1 with TRBJ1-2; D ambiguous. Germline-derived CDR1 and CDR2 are SGHRS and YFSETQ. The CDR3 loop spans 15 amino acids. V lost 1 base to trimming and J lost 7 bases, with 17 bases between them. CDR3 residues: CASSLLEGPYSGYTF. The DNA for the CDR3 is TGCGCCAGCAGCTTGTTGGAGGGTCCGTATTCTGGCTACACCTTC.

The rearrangement links TRBV5-1 to TRBJ1-1; weak D call: TRBD1 (5 bases). This CDR3 comprises 14 residues. The V end lost 5 bases, the J end lost 1 base, and 12 bases lay between the germline ends. Per the germline V gene, CDR1 is SGHRS and CDR2 is YFSETQ. The CDR3 DNA sequence: TGCGCCAGCAGACTACAGGAGACGAACACTGAAGCTTTCTTT. Its protein product is CASRLQETNTEAFF. The full variable domain, completed using reference TRBV5-1 and TRBJ1-1, is KAGVTQTPRYLIKTRGQQVTLSCSPISGHRSVSWYQQTPGQGLQFLFEYFSETQRNKGNFPGRFSGRQFSNSRSEMNVSTLELGDSALYLCASRLQETNTEAFFGQGTRLTVV.

This clone was detected only once. The CDR3 here is CASSFQGGLKGTEQYF. The CDR3 nucleotides are TGTGCCAGCAGCTTTCAGGGGGGGCTTAAGGGAACCGAGCAGTACTTC. V usage is TRBV7-9 and J usage is TRBJ2-7; TRBD1 or TRBD2 may be the D gene (7 bases each). The CDR3 spans 16 residues. V was cut by 3 bases and J by 6 bases, with 21 bases left in between. Germline values: CDR1 SEHNR, CDR2 FQNEAQ (reference sequence).

This clone was seen a single time. This chain joins TRBV28 and TRBJ2-2, with a possible D match to TRBD1 (7 bases). Germline-derived CDR1 and CDR2 are MDHEN and SYDVKM. The CDR3 totals 15 residues. Trimming stripped 3 bases from V and 5 bases from J, with 13 bases between. CDR3 coding DNA: TGTGCCAGCAGTTTTACCGCAGGGGGGACCGGGGAGCTGTTTTTT. This codes for CASSFTAGGTGELFF.

The rearrangement uses TRBV4-1 and TRBJ2-3, with D possibly TRBD2 on 6 matching bases. V gave up 4 bases and J gave up 1 base, with 15 bases separating them. CDR3 size: 16 residues. CDR1 is MGHRA, CDR2 YSYEKL, per germline. The CDR3 sequence is CASSLDLTRGTDTQYF. The CDR3 nucleotides are TGCGCCAGCAGCCTCGACCTGACTAGGGGCACAGATACGCAGTATTTT.

Ten or more counts support this clone. One end of the junction does not line up with germline, which may come from a read error. The V call is TRBV18, the J call TRBJ2-3; D is tentatively TRBD1 or TRBD2 (5 bases each). The CDR3 length is 15 residues. The germline gives CDR1 KGHSH, CDR2 LQKENI. This CDR3 reads CASSPPGPPTDTQYF. The CDR3 nucleotides are TGTGCCAGCTCCCCACCGGGACCACCCACAGATACGCAGTATTTT.

This clone has just a few counts. Given a far larger clone just one base away, this is likely a sequencing read error. The rearrangement uses TRBV28 and TRBJ2-2, with a possible D match to TRBD1 (5 bases). Germline V gene sequence: CDR1 MDHEN, CDR2 SYDVKM. The CDR3 has 14 amino acids. Trimming removed 6 bases at V and 1 base at J, with 9 bases between. The CDR3 reads CASRNTGNTGELFF. CDR3 sequence (DNA): TGTGCCAGCAGAAATACAGGGAACACCGGGGAGCTGTTTTTT.

This rearrangement joins TRBV10-2 to TRBJ1-2; tentative D call: TRBD1 (5 bases). The germline gives CDR1 WSHSY, CDR2 SAAADI. The length of the CDR3 is 15 residues. Trimming took off 3 bases at V and 0 bases at J, with 11 bases between the two ends. As DNA, the CDR3 is TGCGCCAGCAGTGATTCCCGGACAACTAACTATGGCTACACCTTC. It encodes CASSDSRTTNYGYTF.

V and J are TRBV6-5 and TRBJ1-6, with TRBD1 matching 7 bases. CDR1 is MNHEY, CDR2 SVGAGI, per germline. There are 14 residues in the CDR3. V shed 6 bases and J 8 bases; nucleotides not matched to a gene: 7. The CDR3 is CASSRGQTDSPLHF. The CDR3 DNA reads TGTGCCAGCAGCCGGGGACAGACCGATTCACCCCTCCACTTT.

This chain links TRBV19 with TRBJ2-7; 9 nucleotides align to TRBD2. The CDR3 has 19 residues. Germline CDR1 reads LNHDA; CDR2 reads SQIVND (reference sequence). J lost 0 bases, V lost 5 bases, and 17 bases had no gene match. The CDR3 nucleotides are TGTGCCAGTAGTCTCCGGGCCGCGACTAGCGGAAGTACCTCCTACGAGCAGTACTTC. This encodes CASSLRAATSGSTSYEQYF.

CDR3 residues: CASGRQVGQPQHF. CDR3 bases: TGTGCCAGTGGAAGACAGGTGGGACAGCCCCAGCATTTT. The chain couples TRBV19 to TRBJ1-5; a possible D gene is TRBD1 (6 bases). V was cut by 8 bases and J by 7 bases, with 15 bases left in between. Germline-derived CDR1 and CDR2 are LNHDA and SQIVND (reference sequence). The CDR3 is made up of 13 amino acids.

This clone was seen a few times. In DNA, the CDR3 is TGTGCCAGCTCACCATATACGGGAGTCGGCGAGCAGTACTTC. Encoded protein: CASSPYTGVGEQYF. The chain uses TRBV18 and TRBJ2-7; tentative D call: TRBD2 (6 bases). The CDR3 consists of 14 residues. Germline V gives CDR1 KGHSH, CDR2 LQKENI. V was pared by 2 bases and J by 6 bases, with 14 bases between.